A single sample is the source of the 4 T cell receptor beta chains below, sequenced in a study of immune heterogeneity within non-small cell lung tumors. For the TCR beta CDR3, multiplex PCR with 32 V and 13 J primers performed the amplification. TCRdb passed the multiplex PCR reads through MiXCR, listing each CDR3 protein once. The sample lists fewer than 4,500 distinct CDR3 sequences; over 30% were seen once. TCRs were amplified from approximately 0.65 ug gDNA of bulk tumor per sample. Several biopsies were collected from each primary tumor during surgery. They were spaced as far apart as possible within the tumor mass. Curative surgery was undertaken by patients, who had untreated, newly diagnosed non-small cell lung cancer. The specimen was lung tumor tissue. These TCRs come from an older man with non-small cell lung cancer.

This chain links TRBV18 with TRBJ2-6, with TRBD1 as a possible D gene (6 bases). Germline CDR1 reads KGHSH; CDR2 reads LQKENI. V was trimmed by 4 bases and J by 2 bases, leaving 21 bases between them. CDR3 length equals 19 residues. The CDR3 sequence: CASSLRQAPLPTGANVLTF. The CDR3 DNA follows: TGTGCCAGCTCACTCAGACAGGCCCCGTTACCCACTGGGGCCAACGTCCTGACTTTC.

By sample fraction, this clonotype is large. The chain carries TRBV19 and TRBJ1-5; D ambiguous. Germline V gene sequence: CDR1 LNHDA, CDR2 SQIVND (reference sequence). V was trimmed by 3 bases and J by 1 base, leaving 10 bases between them. There are 15 residues in the CDR3. Written as DNA, the CDR3 is TGTGCCAGTAGTATGTTCGTCCGAAGCAATCAGCCCCAGCATTTT. Translating it yields CASSMFVRSNQPQHF.

Only a few counts were recorded for this clonotype. The genes are TRBV7-9 and TRBJ2-1; 10 bases fit TRBD2. The DNA end favors TRBJ2-5, so the J call may be wrong. This CDR3 contains 17 residues. Germline V gene lookup returns CDR1 SEHNR and CDR2 FQNEAQ (reference sequence). The CDR3 DNA is TGTGCCAGCAGCCCACCTGGGACTAGCGTTGGGTGGGAGACCCAGTACTTC. Translating gives CASSPPGTSVGWETQYF.

This clonotype came up once. The V and J genes are TRBV12-5 and TRBJ2-5, with TRBD1 as a possible D gene (5 bases). The V and J ends lost 7 bases and 4 bases respectively, with 13 bases between them. The CDR3 runs 13 residues. The germline V gene has CDR1 LGHNT and CDR2 FRNRAP. CDR3 loop: CASARQGRETQYF. The CDR3 region has the DNA TGTGCTAGTGCCCGTCAGGGTAGAGAGACCCAGTACTTC.